Listed here are 9 T cell receptor beta chains from one sample, sequenced in a study of T cell repertoires in cytomegalovirus infection. The antigens these receptors bind are not known. TCRdb redid the calling of the reads with MiXCR, one entry per CDR3 protein. This repertoire shows about 890,000 distinct CDR3 sequences, around 31% found once; its top ten account for over 11%. The material sequenced was cultured CD8+ T cells from PBMCs, taken from culture after CMV antigen stimulation. Every receptor here comes from a human donor in good health (CMV status not recorded). Some clones in this sample may be carry-over from other donors' samples.

In its sample, this clonotype was seen many times. V and J are TRBV7-6 and TRBJ1-2, with D possibly being TRBD1 (6 bases). V dropped 1 base and J dropped 5 bases, with 8 bases sitting between them. CDR3 size: 13 residues. Germline lookup yields CDR1 SGHVS and CDR2 FNYEAQ. The DNA of the CDR3 is TGTGCCAGCAGCTTAGGCACAGGGTATGGCTACACCTTC. Translation: CASSLGTGYGYTF.

V gene TRBV5-5 combines with J gene TRBJ2-1; TRBD1 matches 7 bases. The CDR3 contains 15 residues. With V trimmed by 5 bases and J by 5 bases, 10 bases remained unmatched. The germline CDR1 and CDR2 sequences are SGHKS and YYEKEE (reference sequence). The CDR3 spells CASSSTGTKNNEQFF. CDR3 sequence (DNA): TGTGCCAGCAGTTCGACAGGGACGAAGAACAATGAGCAGTTCTTC.

This clonotype was recorded at least ten times. V and J are TRBV6-1 and TRBJ2-1; 12 bases are shared with TRBD2. The germline V gene has CDR1 MNHNS and CDR2 SASEGT. V shed 5 bases, J shed 9 bases, and the junction held 5 bases outside the gene matches. There are 14 residues in the CDR3. CDR3 bases: TGTGCCAGCAGTAACCTAGCGGGGGGGGGTGAGCAGTTCTTC. Amino acids: CASSNLAGGGEQFF.

The chain has TRBV6-1 and TRBJ1-5, with D possibly matching TRBD1 (5 bases). The germline V gene encodes CDR1 MNHNS and CDR2 SASEGT. CDR3 length equals 16 residues. V lost 0 bases to trimming and J lost 5 bases, with 14 bases between them. The CDR3 reads CASSEAPGGRDQPQHF. The CDR3, as DNA: TGTGCCAGCAGTGAAGCTCCCGGGGGAAGAGATCAGCCCCAGCATTTT.

This clonotype was found a few times. The chain joins TRBV5-1 to TRBJ2-1; 10 bases match TRBD1. This CDR3 has 18 residues. The V gene end was trimmed by 2 bases and the J gene end by 1 base; junction bases not matched to a gene: 9. CDR1 is SGHRS, CDR2 YFSETQ, per germline. The CDR3 reads CASSLIRDRGFSYNEQFF. The CDR3 DNA is TGCGCCAGCAGCTTAATCCGGGACAGGGGTTTTTCCTACAATGAGCAGTTCTTC.

This sequence joins TRBV12-3 or TRBV12-4 and TRBJ1-1; D is uncertain. This CDR3 has 11 amino acids. V was clipped by 10 bases and J by 2 bases, with 8 bases between them. The CDR3 spells CATEVNTEAFF. CDR3 DNA: TGTGCCACCGAAGTTAACACTGAAGCTTTCTTT.

The CDR3 DNA sequence: TGTGTCAGCAGCTTCGGACTCACGGACACCATCTACGAGCAGTACGTC. This encodes CVSSFGLTDTIYEQYV. The chain employs TRBV7-9 and TRBJ2-7; D tentatively reads TRBD1 or TRBD2 (5 bases each). The germline CDR1 and CDR2 sequences are SEHNR and FQNEAQ (reference sequence). The CDR3 contains 16 residues.

In its sample, this clonotype was seen a few times. V is TRBV12-5 and J is TRBJ1-1; possible D gene TRBD1, 5 bases. CDR1 is LGHNT and CDR2 is FRNRAP in the germline V gene. The CDR3 has 22 residues. The V end lost 3 bases, the J end lost 3 bases, and 35 bases lay between the germline ends. This CDR3 reads CASGFQTTPRNRDAGGYTEAFF. CDR3 sequence (DNA): TGTGCTAGTGGTTTTCAAACTACCCCTCGAAACCGAGATGCGGGGGGGTACACTGAAGCTTTCTTT.

This clonotype was seen more than once but under ten times. CDR3 sequence (DNA): TGTGCCAGCACCACCGAGAGCGCCGGTTCCTACGAGCAGTACGTC. This translates into CASTTESAGSYEQYV. This sequence joins TRBV6-2 or TRBV6-3 and TRBJ2-7, with unresolved D. Trimming stripped 7 bases from V and 1 base from J, with 17 bases between. Germline V gene sequence: CDR1 MNHEY, CDR2 SVGEGT. The CDR3 totals 15 residues.